This TCR beta chain originates from a study of blood T cell repertoires in COVID-19. Overall study: From T cells, B-cell-depleted T cells, or PBMCs came the material, which was cDNA or gDNA.

Only in-frame clones appear in the TCRdb table, and some are missing; sequencing was by immunoSEQ multiplex PCR. Here the sample spans more than 150,000 clones, roughly 94% being singletons. Seattle patients were enrolled during active infection and followed longitudinally. The germline V and J ends were trimmed by 0 bases and 0 bases, with 12 bases remaining between them. Germline V gene sequence: CDR1 MGHRA, CDR2 YSYEKL. The CDR3 is 17 residues long. The chain couples TRBV4-1 to TRBJ1-5; D gene ambiguous. This TCR derives from a man aged 30-40 years with COVID-19, enrolled during active disease. The sequencing sample was made of peripheral blood. CDR3 nucleotides: TGCGCCAGCAGCCAAGAGGCCGTACCGTATAGCAATCAGCCCCAGCATTTT. It translates to CASSQEAVPYSNQPQHF.